This T cell receptor beta chain was captured in a study of blood T cell repertoires in COVID-19. As for the study in general: PBMCs, B-cell-depleted T cells, or T cells were the source of the cDNA or gDNA that made up the material.

Germline V gene lookup returns CDR1 SGHTA and CDR2 FQGNSA. V was cut by 5 bases and J by 16 bases, with 21 bases left in between. This CDR3 has 13 residues. The study recruited people aged roughly 18 to 100 years across more than 20 US areas. TCRdb's table, derived via immunoSEQ multiplex PCR, lists solely in-frame clones and lacks some. Altogether approximately 150,000 clones are present, around 84% being singletons, with the ten largest covering around 5.9%. The origin of this receptor is a man between 40 and 49 years old who had recovered from COVID-19. V gene TRBV7-2 combines with J gene TRBJ2-1, with D possibly being TRBD2 (6 bases). Sequenced sample: PBMCs or T cells enriched from blood (not recorded which). The CDR3 here is CASSTVSGLGGFF. As DNA, the CDR3 is TGTGCCAGCAGCACCGTCTCGGGACTGGGAGGCTTCTTC.